Below are 28 T cell receptor beta chains sequenced from a single sample in a study of CD8+ T cells in alopecia areata. The treatment was: oral pan-JAK inhibitor, 5-10 mg twice daily. The authors extracted RNA and reverse transcribed it into cDNA as the sequencing template. Some clones are missing from TCRdb's copy, which holds only in-frame ones; the method was immunoSEQ multiplex PCR. Among 130,000 or so clones listed, around 86% were seen once. The input for sequencing was CD8+ T cells sorted from blood, taken at week 4, from a patient treated with tofacitinib. The receptor set was obtained from a human donor with alopecia areata.

This clone was recorded only once. The chain links TRBV29-1 to TRBJ2-2, with D tentatively TRBD2 (5 bases). The length of the CDR3 is 18 residues. The V gene lost 1 base and the J gene lost 4 bases, with 22 bases spanning the gap. Germline V gives CDR1 SQVTM, CDR2 ANQGSEA. The CDR3 region is CSVEGLAAEGRGTGELFF. CDR3 bases: TGCAGCGTTGAAGGTCTGGCCGCCGAGGGCCGGGGCACCGGGGAGCTGTTTTTT.

The V and J genes are TRBV7-6 and TRBJ2-5, with D possibly called TRBD1 or TRBD2 (6 bases each). Germline lookup yields CDR1 SGHVS and CDR2 FNYEAQ. V lost 1 base and J 11 bases, leaving 14 bases between the germline ends. The CDR3 contains 13 residues. The CDR3 loop reads CASSLELGGIQYF. CDR3 nucleotide sequence: TGTGCCAGCAGCTTAGAACTGGGGGGCATACAGTACTTC. Complete variable domain (other parts from reference TRBV7-6 and TRBJ2-5): GAGVSQSPRYKVTKRGQDVALRCDPISGHVSLYWYRQALGQGPEFLTYFNYEAQQDKSGLPNDRFSAERPEGSISTLTIQRTEQRDSAMYRCASSLELGGIQYFGPGTRLLVL.

The chain links TRBV6-1 to TRBJ2-7, with 8 bases matching TRBD2. V was pared by 4 bases and J by 2 bases, with 7 bases of the junction left unmatched. Germline lookup yields CDR1 MNHNS and CDR2 SASEGT. The CDR3 is made up of 15 amino acids. CDR3 coding DNA: TGTGCCAGCAGTGCAGTGGGTAGCGGGGCCTACGAGCAGTACTTC. Amino acid sequence: CASSAVGSGAYEQYF.

The J gene is TRBJ2-1, the V gene TRBV19; D remains unclear. V dropped 4 bases and J dropped 0 bases, with 1 base sitting between them. Germline CDR1 and CDR2: LNHDA and SQIVND (reference sequence). This CDR3 spans 12 amino acids. DNA for the CDR3: TGTGCCAGTAGTAACTCCTACAATGAGCAGTTCTTC. This codes for CASSNSYNEQFF.

The chain joins TRBV27 to TRBJ2-1; 14 bases are shared with TRBD2. This CDR3 region has 13 residues. The J segment lost 13 bases and the V segment lost 4 bases, leaving 3 bases of the junction unmatched. Germline V gives CDR1 MNHEY, CDR2 SMNVEV (reference sequence). DNA for the CDR3: TGTGCCAGCAGTTCGGGACTAGCGGGAGTTCAGTTCTTC. Encoded protein: CASSSGLAGVQFF.

CDR3 sequence reads: CASSQVSGQETQYF. CDR3 in DNA: TGCGCCAGCAGCCAAGTTTCAGGGCAAGAGACCCAGTACTTC. This chain uses TRBV4-1 with TRBJ2-5; a possible D gene is TRBD1 (5 bases). The germline V and J ends were trimmed by 1 base and 2 bases, with 8 bases remaining between them. The CDR3 sequence is 14 residues long. Germline loops: CDR1 MGHRA, CDR2 YSYEKL.

The chain links TRBV7-9 to TRBJ2-1; D possibly corresponds to TRBD2 (5 bases). V lost 5 bases to trimming and J lost 4 bases, with 18 bases between them. Germline V lookup: CDR1 SEHNR, CDR2 FQNEAQ (reference sequence). There are 16 residues in the CDR3. The CDR3 region has the DNA TGTGCCAGCAGCGATAGTCGAACGGGGTGGTACAATGAGCAGTTCTTC. Translation: CASSDSRTGWYNEQFF.

This clone was counted a few times. Other DNA sequences from this sample encode an identical CDR3 as well. V and J are TRBV27 and TRBJ2-7; D is undetermined. V shed 6 bases and J shed 3 bases, with 12 bases lying between them. The CDR3 contains 13 residues. Looked up from germline, CDR1 is MNHEY and CDR2 is SMNVEV (reference sequence). The CDR3 region has the DNA TGTGCCAGCAGCCCCGGCCTTAGCTACGAGCAGTACTTC. This translates into CASSPGLSYEQYF.

The DNA for the CDR3 is TGTGCCAGCAGTTACGGGACAGGGACCCTCAATGAGCAGTTCTTC. Translation: CASSYGTGTLNEQFF. This sequence joins TRBV6-5 and TRBJ2-1; TRBD1 matches at 9 bases. The CDR3 has 15 amino acids. CDR1 MNHEY and CDR2 SVGAGI come from the germline V gene. Trimming took 2 bases from V and 6 from J; bases not matched to a gene: 5.

The J gene is TRBJ2-7, the V gene TRBV2, with 9 nucleotides matching TRBD1. The CDR3 runs 14 residues. V lost 6 bases, J lost 3 bases, and 6 bases stayed unmatched. Germline V gives CDR1 SNHLY, CDR2 FYNNEI. CDR3 bases: TGTGCCAGCAGGGGGACAGGGCCAGACTACGAGCAGTACTTC. Its protein product is CASRGTGPDYEQYF.

The chain recombines TRBV7-2 with TRBJ1-2; unclear D gene. Trimming took off 5 bases at V and 5 bases at J, with 15 bases between the two ends. The CDR3 length is 14 residues. Germline CDR1 is SGHTA and CDR2 is FQGNSA. CDR3 nucleotide sequence: TGTGCCAGCAGCCCCTTCGGGCAGGCATATGGCTACACCTTC. It specifies CASSPFGQAYGYTF.

The V gene is TRBV6-5, the J gene TRBJ2-3; no definite D call. The CDR3 has 13 amino acids. The germline gives CDR1 MNHEY, CDR2 SVGAGI. V lost 2 bases and J 5 bases, leaving 8 bases between the germline ends. CDR3 loop: CASSYPAGDTQYF. CDR3 nucleotides: TGTGCCAGCAGTTACCCAGCCGGAGATACGCAGTATTTT.

The J gene is TRBJ1-1, the V gene TRBV6-1; D ambiguous. The CDR3 sequence is 12 residues long. The V end was cut by 6 bases, the J end by 11 bases, with 16 bases between. CDR1 and CDR2 (germline): MNHNS, SASEGT. CDR3 sequence reads: CASSEAPQAAFF. CDR3 nucleotides: TGTGCCAGCAGCGAGGCACCCCAGGCCGCTTTCTTT.

The rearrangement joins TRBV7-9 to TRBJ2-7; the D gene is possibly TRBD2 (6 bases). Trimming took 7 bases from V and 6 from J, leaving 25 bases between them. In germline, CDR1 is SEHNR, CDR2 FQNEAQ (reference sequence). This CDR3 contains 16 residues. The CDR3 is CASIERRGNGESEQYF. The DNA for the CDR3 is TGTGCCAGCATCGAGAGGAGGGGAAATGGGGAAAGCGAGCAGTACTTC.

The chain uses TRBV30 and TRBJ2-7; maybe TRBD2 (6 bases). Germline V gives CDR1 GTSNPN, CDR2 SVGIG (reference sequence). This CDR3 comprises 14 residues. V gave up 4 bases and J gave up 2 bases, with 15 bases separating them. CDR3 sequence: CAWNGPSATYEQYF. The DNA for the CDR3 is TGTGCCTGGAATGGACCTAGCGCTACCTACGAGCAGTACTTC.

The rearrangement uses TRBV5-4 and TRBJ2-7, with TRBD2 identical over 7 bases. The CDR3 spans 13 residues. V trimming: 0 bases; J trimming: 8 bases; junction bases outside the gene matches: 5. Germline-derived CDR1 and CDR2 are SGHNT and YYREEE (reference sequence). The CDR3 DNA is TGTGCCAGCAGCTTGGAGGCGGGAGTACAGCAGTACTTC. The encoded protein is CASSLEAGVQQYF.

A remark on this clone: The same CDR3 is also encoded by other DNA sequences in this sample. This chain uses TRBV19 with TRBJ2-7; D is ambiguous. This CDR3 region has 14 residues. V shed 3 bases and J shed 0 bases, with 9 bases lying between them. From germline, CDR1 is LNHDA and CDR2 SQIVND (reference sequence). CDR3 DNA: TGTGCCAGTAGTATTGGTGGCAGCTCCTACGAGCAGTACTTC. Protein: CASSIGGSSYEQYF. Full variable domain (remainder filled in from reference TRBV19 and TRBJ2-7): DGGITQSPKYLFRKEGQNVTLSCEQNLNHDAMYWYRQDPGQGLRLIYYSQIVNDFQKGDIAEGYSVSREKKESFPLTVTSAQKNPTAFYLCASSIGGSSYEQYFGPGTRLTVT.

The gene calls are TRBV5-1 and TRBJ2-7; D gene unclear. The CDR3 spans 14 residues. V was pared by 1 base and J by 3 bases, with 11 bases between. Germline CDR1 and CDR2: SGHRS and YFSETQ. CDR3 coding DNA: TGCGCCAGCAGCTTGAGGTCGGACGGCTACGAGCAGTACTTC. It translates to CASSLRSDGYEQYF.

The chain recombines TRBV27 with TRBJ2-1; TRBD2 matches 11 bases. From germline, CDR1 is MNHEY and CDR2 SMNVEV (reference sequence). After removal of 5 bases from V and 8 bases from J, the junction contained 5 bases not matched to a gene. CDR3 length: 14 residues. CDR3: CASSLGTSGYEQFF. The DNA of the CDR3 is TGTGCCAGCAGTCTCGGGACTAGCGGCTATGAGCAGTTCTTC.

The CDR3 nucleotides read TGCAGCGTTTCCGGGACTGTCCCCTACGAGCAGTACTTC. Translating gives CSVSGTVPYEQYF. The gene calls are TRBV29-1 and TRBJ2-7; D possibly corresponds to TRBD2 (6 bases). The CDR3 contains 13 residues. CDR1 is SQVTM, CDR2 ANQGSEA, per germline. Deletions cut 5 bases from V and 2 bases from J, with 13 bases between.

The chain couples TRBV10-3 to TRBJ1-5; a weak D match, TRBD1 (5 bases). Deletions cut 2 bases from V and 2 bases from J, with 13 bases between. This CDR3 comprises 16 residues. Germline-derived CDR1 and CDR2 are ENHRY and SYGVKD. CDR3 residues: CAISEDRGAGNQPQHF. The CDR3 nucleotides read TGTGCCATCAGTGAGGATAGGGGTGCTGGCAATCAGCCCCAGCATTTT.

This chain uses TRBV19 with TRBJ2-1; maybe TRBD1 (6 bases). With 5 bases removed from V and 6 bases from J, the gap between germline ends came to 17 bases. CDR1 is LNHDA, CDR2 SQIVND, per germline (reference sequence). CDR3 length: 15 residues. The CDR3 region has the DNA TGTGCCAGTAGTCTACACCCTCAGGGGTCCAATGAGCAGTTCTTC. Amino acids: CASSLHPQGSNEQFF.

This clone was detected only a few times. The chain is built from TRBV5-6 and TRBJ2-7; no definite D call. This CDR3 spans 13 amino acids. Germline V gene sequence: CDR1 SGHDT, CDR2 YYEEEE. V lost 6 bases and J 3 bases, leaving 13 bases between the germline ends. The CDR3 DNA is TGTGCCAGCACAGGCTCCTCCAACTACGAGCAGTACTTC. It translates to CASTGSSNYEQYF.

This chain joins TRBV7-3 and TRBJ2-3, with 9 bases aligning to TRBD2. The CDR3 runs to 15 residues. Germline CDR1 reads SGHTA; CDR2 reads FQGTGA. With V trimmed by 2 bases and J by 3 bases, 3 bases remained unmatched. CDR3 sequence (DNA): TGTGCCAGCAGCTTAGGCGGGGGGGCAACAGATACGCAGTATTTT. This gives the protein CASSLGGGATDTQYF.

The chain joins TRBV9 to TRBJ2-1; no definite D call. V was cut by 0 bases and J by 10 bases, with 11 bases left in between. This CDR3 has 13 residues. Germline V gives CDR1 SGDLS, CDR2 YYNGEE. CDR3 DNA sequence: TGTGCCAGCAGCGTAGGCCTCATCCAGGAGCAGTTCTTC. Translated: CASSVGLIQEQFF.

The gene calls are TRBV30 and TRBJ2-3; possible D gene TRBD2, 6 bases. The V end lost 0 bases, the J end lost 0 bases, and 10 bases lay between the germline ends. This CDR3 is 15 amino acids long. Germline V gene data show CDR1 as GTSNPN and CDR2 as SVGIG (reference sequence). DNA of the CDR3: TGTGCCTGGAGTGTAGATAGCGGTAGCACAGATACGCAGTATTTT. Protein product: CAWSVDSGSTDTQYF. Drawing the rest from reference TRBV30 and TRBJ2-3, the complete variable domain is SQTIHQWPATLVQPVGSPLSLECTVEGTSNPNLYWYRQAAGRGLQLLFYSVGIGQISSEVPQNLSASRPQDRQFILSSKKLLLSDSGFYLCAWSVDSGSTDTQYFGPGTRLTVL.

The chain links TRBV27 to TRBJ1-1; D is perhaps TRBD1 (6 bases). This CDR3 is 13 amino acids long. Deletions cut 6 bases from V and 3 bases from J, with 11 bases between. Germline V gene data show CDR1 as MNHEY and CDR2 as SMNVEV (reference sequence). The CDR3 nucleotides read TGTGCCAGCAGAGGGGGGTTTCACACTGAAGCTTTCTTT. Encoded protein: CASRGGFHTEAFF.

This clone occurred once. J is TRBJ2-1 and V is TRBV14, with 7 nucleotides matching TRBD1. The CDR3 spans 15 residues. V dropped 3 bases and J dropped 11; count of bases not matched to a gene: 13. Germline V gene lookup returns CDR1 SGHDN and CDR2 FVKESK. Here the CDR3 reads CASSQGQSRPLKQFF. In nucleotides, the CDR3 is TGTGCCAGCAGCCAGGGACAGTCCCGACCCTTAAAGCAGTTCTTC.